This T cell receptor beta chain was found in a study of blood T cell repertoires in COVID-19. The CDR3 covers 12 residues. The germline CDR1 and CDR2 sequences are SGHRS and YFSETQ. Trimming took 0 bases from V and 8 from J, leaving 8 bases between them. Clones were sequenced by immunoSEQ multiplex PCR, and TCRdb holds only the in-frame ones, with some missing. Here the sample spans 250,000 to 400,000 clones, approximately 90% being singletons. This chain joins TRBV5-1 and TRBJ1-2; D unclear. The sequence derives from a woman in her twenties or thirties with COVID-19, enrolled during active disease. The sample comprised peripheral blood. The CDR3 region is CASSLGEKGYTF. Here the CDR3 DNA reads TGCGCCAGCAGCTTGGGAGAGAAAGGCTACACCTTC.